Following are 11 T cell receptor beta chains from one sample sequenced in a study of shared clonotypes between healthy human individuals. The assay was immunoSEQ multiplex PCR, and TCRdb's table has in-frame clones only and misses some. The sample comprises under 1,100,000 clones, 75% to 85% of which are singletons, and under 0.8% rests with the top ten. The sequenced material came from memory CD4+ T cells from PBMCs. Specified subset: CD45RA-negative fraction. These receptors originate from a man between 18 and 29 years old in good health. Some clones in this sample may be carry-over from other donors' samples.

This clone was seen just once. This sequence joins TRBV14 and TRBJ2-7, with D hard to call. The CDR3 is made up of 15 amino acids. Germline V lookup: CDR1 SGHDN, CDR2 FVKESK. V gave up 4 bases and J gave up 2 bases, with 15 bases separating them. The CDR3 reads CASSPYSGLAYEQYF. The CDR3 DNA reads as TGTGCCAGCAGCCCGTACTCAGGATTGGCCTACGAGCAGTACTTC.

The V and J genes are TRBV19 and TRBJ2-2, with 7 nucleotides matching TRBD2. Germline CDR1 and CDR2: LNHDA and SQIVND (reference sequence). The V gene end was trimmed by 3 bases and the J gene end by 3 bases; junction bases not matched to a gene: 4. This CDR3 region has 15 residues. The CDR3 coding sequence is TGTGCCAGTAGTATTCGGGGGGAATACACCGGGGAGCTGTTTTTT. It codes for CASSIRGEYTGELFF.

The gene calls are TRBV4-3 and TRBJ2-5, with D unclear. Germline V gives CDR1 LGHNA, CDR2 YSLEER. V was shortened by 4 bases and J by 2 bases, with 8 bases between the two germline ends. The CDR3 covers 13 residues. This chain's CDR3 is CASSLRRQETQYF. The CDR3 DNA reads as TGCGCCAGCAGCCTGAGGCGGCAAGAGACCCAGTACTTC.

This clone occurred a few times. The chain joins TRBV11-2 to TRBJ2-2, with 12 bases lining up with TRBD2. Germline V gene data show CDR1 as SGHAT and CDR2 as FQNNGV. J was trimmed by 13 bases and V by 1 base; bases with no gene match: 7. CDR3 length: 15 residues. In DNA form, the CDR3 reads TGTGCCAGCAGCTTAGGGTCTAGCGGGAGGGAGGTGCTGTTTTTT. Protein: CASSLGSSGREVLFF.

The CDR3 nucleotides read TGTGCCAGCAGTGTGGGTATAGGGAACTACGAGCAGTACTTC. Protein sequence: CASSVGIGNYEQYF. The rearrangement links TRBV2 to TRBJ2-7, with unresolved D. The germline V gene has CDR1 SNHLY and CDR2 FYNNEI. The CDR3 is made up of 14 amino acids. The germline V and J ends were trimmed by 4 bases and 3 bases, with 13 bases remaining between them.

This clone has only a few counts. This CDR3 is also generated by other DNA sequences in the sample. V usage is TRBV7-2 and J usage is TRBJ2-7; 11 nucleotides align to TRBD2. Trimming cost V 5 bases and J 4 bases; bases outside gene matches: 4. The V gene's germline CDR1 is SGHTA and CDR2 FQGNSA. CDR3 length: 14 amino acids. DNA for the CDR3: TGTGCCAGCAGCAGGACTAGCGGGCGTTACGAGCAGTACTTC. Translation gives CASSRTSGRYEQYF.

Comments on this clone: It is likely a read error: a sequence one base away is far more abundant. Additional DNA sequences in this sample encode the identical CDR3. The chain recombines TRBV6-5 with TRBJ1-3, with TRBD1 as a possible D gene (5 bases). Trimming removed 5 bases from V and 7 bases from J, with 9 bases in between. CDR1 and CDR2 (germline): MNHEY, SVGAGI. This CDR3 region has 12 residues. CDR3: CASSPSGNTIYF. For the CDR3, the DNA is TGTGCCAGCAGTCCGTCAGGGAACACCATATATTTT.

The rearrangement uses TRBV5-6 and TRBJ2-3, with D perhaps TRBD1 (6 bases). V dropped 6 bases and J dropped 9 bases, with 23 bases sitting between them. This CDR3 has 15 residues. From germline, CDR1 is SGHDT and CDR2 YYEEEE. This chain's CDR3 is CASTLLGDTAGTQYF. The CDR3 nucleotides are TGTGCCAGCACCCTGTTGGGGGACACTGCTGGGACGCAGTATTTT.

The chain combines TRBV27 with TRBJ2-7, with 7 nucleotides matching TRBD1. After removal of 2 bases from V and 4 bases from J, the junction contained 8 bases not matched to a gene. In germline, CDR1 is MNHEY, CDR2 SMNVEV (reference sequence). The CDR3 has 15 residues. The CDR3, as DNA: TGTGCCAGCAGTTTAAGGGGGCAAAGGAATTACGAGCAGTACTTC. Encoded protein: CASSLRGQRNYEQYF.

The chain is built from TRBV28 and TRBJ1-1, with TRBD1 matching 10 bases. The CDR3 consists of 14 residues. Trimming cost V 11 bases and J 1 base; bases outside gene matches: 7. The germline V gene encodes CDR1 MDHEN and CDR2 SYDVKM. In nucleotides, the CDR3 is TGTGCCGCCCGGACAGGGGGAGGGAACACTGAAGCTTTCTTT. This sequence encodes CAARTGGGNTEAFF.

The gene calls are TRBV27 and TRBJ2-2; 11 bases fit TRBD2. The CDR3 covers 16 residues. With V trimmed by 6 bases and J by 5 bases, 8 bases remained unmatched. Germline V gives CDR1 MNHEY, CDR2 SMNVEV (reference sequence). CDR3 DNA sequence: TGTGCCAGCAGGGGTACTAGCGGGAGACTGACCGGGGAGCTGTTTTTT. Amino acid sequence: CASRGTSGRLTGELFF.